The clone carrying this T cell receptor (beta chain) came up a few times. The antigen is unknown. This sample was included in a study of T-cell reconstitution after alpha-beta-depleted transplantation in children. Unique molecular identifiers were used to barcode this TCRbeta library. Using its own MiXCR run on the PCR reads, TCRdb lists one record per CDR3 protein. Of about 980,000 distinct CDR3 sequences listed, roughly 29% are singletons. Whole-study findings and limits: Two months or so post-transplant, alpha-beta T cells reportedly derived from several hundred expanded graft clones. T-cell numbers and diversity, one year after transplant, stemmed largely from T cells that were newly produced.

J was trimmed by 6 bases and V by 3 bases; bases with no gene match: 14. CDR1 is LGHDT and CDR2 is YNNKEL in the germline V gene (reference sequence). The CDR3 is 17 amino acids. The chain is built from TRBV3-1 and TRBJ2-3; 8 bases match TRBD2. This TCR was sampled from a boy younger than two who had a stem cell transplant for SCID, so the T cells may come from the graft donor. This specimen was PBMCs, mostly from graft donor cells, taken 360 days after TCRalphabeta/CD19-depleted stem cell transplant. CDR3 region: CASSQTLSGTRGDTQYF. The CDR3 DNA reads TGTGCCAGCAGCCAGACCCTTAGCGGGACCCGCGGGGATACGCAGTATTTT.